Listed below are T cell receptor beta chains from one sample, sequenced in a study of cytomegalovirus exposure and HLA in healthy donors. This table comes from immunoSEQ multiplex PCR, and its TCRdb copy is limited to in-frame clones, with some not included. Of around 130,000 clones in the sample, around 78% were seen once. The sample comprised PBMCs. These receptors came from a woman aged 50 to 60 in good health and CMV-seronegative. Each CDR3 is given with its conserved first and last residue. A D gene is named only where the DNA matches it firmly. A clone size is listed for some rows: how often the clone was seen (once, few, many), or a class if it is expanded.

>.|TRBD1|TRBV5-1|TRBJ1-1
CASTSGQGRNTEAFF
TGCGCCAGCACCTCGGGACAGGGGAGGAACACTGAAGCTTTCTTT
>.|.|TRBV6-1|TRBJ1-5
CASLKSGIDQPQHF
TGTGCCAGCCTAAAATCAGGGATCGATCAGCCCCAGCATTTT
>.|.|TRBV30|TRBJ2-2
CAGGRPGELFF
TGTGCCGGAGGGAGGCCCGGGGAGCTGTTTTTT
>.|.|TRBV19|TRBJ1-5
CASSGGGVPNQPQHF
TGTGCCAGTAGTGGGGGAGGCGTTCCCAATCAGCCCCAGCATTTT
>.|TRBD1|TRBV13|TRBJ1-3
CASSRTIQGRGNTIYF
TGTGCCAGCAGCCGTACCATACAGGGGCGAGGAAACACCATATATTTT
>.|.|TRBV28|TRBJ1-1
CASSFRGNTEAFF
TGTGCCAGCAGTTTTCGGGGGAACACTGAAGCTTTCTTT
>.|TRBD2|TRBV7-2|TRBJ2-1
CASSLTSGDYNEQFF
TGTGCCAGCAGCCTCACTAGCGGGGACTACAATGAGCAGTTCTTC
>.|.|TRBV7-2|TRBJ2-1
CASSPPTFYNEQFF
TGTGCCAGCAGCCCACCGACTTTCTACAATGAGCAGTTCTTC
>.|TRBD1|TRBV28|TRBJ1-3
CAGGDRGRNTIYF
TGTGCCGGGGGGGACAGGGGGCGAAACACCATATATTTT
>.|TRBD1|TRBV5-6|TRBJ1-5
CASSLAGTGNQPQHF
TGTGCCAGCAGCTTGGCCGGGACAGGCAATCAGCCCCAGCATTTT
>.|TRBD1|TRBV6-6|TRBJ1-2
CASSYGTGTEGYTF
TGTGCCAGCAGTTACGGGACAGGGACGGAGGGCTACACCTTC
>.|.|TRBV29-1|TRBJ1-1
CSVRRGGNTEAFF
TGCAGCGTTCGTCGAGGGGGGAACACTGAAGCTTTCTTT
>few|TRBD1|TRBV27|TRBJ1-1
CASSLWGQENTEAFF
TGTGCCAGCAGTTTATGGGGACAGGAGAACACTGAAGCTTTCTTT
>.|TRBD1|TRBV7-9|TRBJ1-1
CASSLEGAAFF
TGTGCCAGCAGCCTCGAGGGGGCTGCTTTCTTT
>.|TRBD2|TRBV12-5|TRBJ2-1
CASGLGPGTSEQFF
TGTGCTAGTGGTTTGGGTCCCGGGACTAGCGAGCAGTTCTTC
>.|TRBD2|TRBV9|TRBJ2-7
CASSVAPTSEQEQYF
TGTGCCAGCAGCGTAGCCCCGACTAGCGAGCAAGAACAGTACTTC
>.|TRBD2|TRBV6-5|TRBJ2-7
CASRGTRLIYEQYF
TGTGCCAGCAGGGGGACTAGGCTAATCTACGAGCAGTACTTC
>.|TRBD2|TRBV27|TRBJ2-2
CASSSPLAGGPSGELFF
TGTGCCAGCAGTTCCCCCCTAGCGGGAGGGCCCTCCGGGGAGCTGTTTTTT
>.|.|TRBV5-4|TRBJ2-2
CASSLAPSGANTGELFF
TGTGCCAGCAGCTTGGCTCCCAGCGGAGCGAACACCGGGGAGCTGTTTTTT
>.|.|TRBV5-1|TRBJ2-1
CASSLAASANNEQFF
TGCGCCAGCAGCTTGGCTGCTAGCGCCAACAATGAGCAGTTCTTC
>.|.|TRBV19|TRBJ1-3
CASINPSGGNTIYF
TGTGCCAGTATTAATCCGTCGGGGGGAAACACCATATATTTT
>.|.|TRBV6-1|TRBJ2-5
CASSEPAGETQYF
TGTGCCAGCAGTGAACCAGCGGGAGAGACCCAGTACTTC
>.|.|TRBV11-3|TRBJ2-2
CASSLGGTNTGELFF
TGTGCCAGCAGCTTAGGGGGGACAAACACCGGGGAGCTGTTTTTT
>.|.|TRBV10-3|TRBJ2-7
CAISRTGGADSGRRPLEQYF
TGTGCCATCAGCCGAACAGGGGGCGCAGATAGCGGGAGGAGACCCCTCGAGCAGTACTTC
>.|TRBD1|TRBV6-5|TRBJ1-1
CASSVGQGNTEAFF
TGTGCCAGCAGTGTGGGACAGGGGAACACTGAAGCTTTCTTT
>.|.|TRBV7-2|TRBJ2-1
CASSPQGQGKGLNEQFF
TGTGCCAGCAGCCCCCAGGGGCAGGGGAAAGGCCTCAATGAGCAGTTCTTC
>.|.|TRBV7-2|TRBJ2-7
CASSLMDSPTGEQYF
TGTGCCAGCAGCCTAATGGACAGTCCTACGGGGGAGCAGTACTTC
>.|TRBD2|TRBV30|TRBJ2-2
CAWRPPGGLFSGELFF
TGTGCCTGGCGCCCACCGGGAGGGCTGTTTTCCGGGGAGCTGTTTTTT
>.|TRBD1|TRBV5-4|TRBJ1-2
CASSLRGTGNYGYTF
TGTGCCAGCAGCCTGAGGGGGACAGGGAACTATGGCTACACCTTC
>.|.|TRBV4-3|TRBJ2-1
CASSQDRSSRIGDNEQFF
TGCGCCAGCAGCCAAGATAGATCCTCGAGGATCGGCGACAATGAGCAGTTCTTC
>.|.|TRBV7-9|TRBJ2-1
CASSLARAAYNEQFF
TGTGCCAGCAGCTTAGCGCGGGCAGCTTACAATGAGCAGTTCTTC
>.|.|TRBV27|TRBJ1-1
CASSLRVGGRTYTEAFF
TGTGCCAGCAGTTTAAGGGTTGGGGGCAGGACTTACACTGAAGCTTTCTTT
>.|TRBD1|TRBV7-9|TRBJ2-3
CASSETDRELSTDTQYF
TGTGCCAGCAGCGAGACTGACAGGGAGTTAAGCACAGATACGCAGTATTTT
>.|TRBD2|TRBV30|TRBJ2-3
CACLQREFTDTQYF
TGTGCCTGCTTACAGCGGGAGTTCACAGATACGCAGTATTTT
>.|TRBD2|TRBV12-5|TRBJ2-5
CASGLVGTSGPGTQYF
TGTGCTAGTGGTTTGGTGGGGACTAGCGGGCCCGGGACCCAGTACTTC
>.|.|TRBV29-1|TRBJ1-1
CSVVEGRAFF
TGCAGCGTTGTGGAGGGTCGGGCTTTCTTT
>few|.|TRBV19|TRBJ2-2
CASTPGATGELFF
TGTGCCAGTACCCCAGGGGCCACCGGGGAGCTGTTTTTT
>.|.|TRBV19|TRBJ2-3
CATGGPGSTDTQYF
TGTGCCACCGGAGGGCCCGGATCCACAGATACGCAGTATTTT
>few|.|TRBV4-1|TRBJ1-5
CASSPRGYQPQNF
TGCGCCAGCAGCCCCCGGGGTTATCAGCCCCAGAATTTT
>once|TRBD2|TRBV5-4|TRBJ2-1
CASSSMGLAGGRPGNEQFF
TGTGCCAGCAGCTCCATGGGGCTAGCGGGAGGGCGGCCGGGCAATGAGCAGTTCTTC
>.|.|TRBV30|TRBJ1-3
CAQQAGIGNTIYF
TGTGCCCAGCAGGCGGGGATTGGAAACACCATATATTTT
>.|.|TRBV7-2|TRBJ2-1
CASSLARGPYNEQFF
TGTGCCAGCAGCTTAGCGCGGGGGCCCTACAATGAGCAGTTCTTC